A selection of T cell receptor beta chains follows, all from one sample in a study of shared clonotypes between healthy human individuals. Using immunoSEQ multiplex PCR, the repertoire was profiled, and TCRdb retains in-frame clones only, with some absent. This sample has approximately 320,000 clones; less than 85% occur once, and the top ten carry under 13%. Sequencing was carried out using memory CD4+ T cells sorted from blood. Receptor source: a man under 40 in good health. Both conserved end residues are part of each CDR3. The order of the fields is J gene, V gene, clone size, D gene, CDR3 protein, CDR3 DNA. D genes are given only for firm matches. Rows give clone size only sometimes, using once, few, many, or a class for an expanded clone.

TRBJ1-5,TRBV28,NA,NA,CASSFGGSGQPQHF,TGTGCCAGCAGTTTCGGGGGTTCGGGGCAGCCCCAGCATTTT
TRBJ2-3,TRBV5-4,NA,TRBD1,CASSLRQGESDTQYF,TGTGCCAGCAGCTTGAGGCAGGGGGAGTCAGATACGCAGTATTTT
TRBJ2-5,TRBV9,NA,NA,CASSVAVGGKETQYF,TGTGCCAGCAGCGTAGCTGTCGGGGGCAAGGAGACCCAGTACTTC
TRBJ2-2,TRBV7-2,NA,NA,CASTHTGELFF,TGTGCCAGCACCCATACCGGGGAGCTGTTTTTT
TRBJ2-5,TRBV18,NA,TRBD1,CASSPTVRTGKETQYF,TGTGCCAGCTCACCAACAGTCAGGACAGGGAAAGAGACCCAGTACTTC
TRBJ2-1,TRBV19,NA,TRBD2,CASRRTSVFNEQFF,TGTGCCAGTCGACGGACTAGCGTTTTCAATGAGCAGTTCTTC
TRBJ2-7,TRBV7-2,NA,NA,CASSSAVNSYEQYF,TGTGCCAGCAGCTCCGCGGTCAACTCCTACGAGCAGTACTTC
TRBJ1-6,TRBV5-4,NA,TRBD1,CASRRQGFGTNSPLHF,TGTGCCAGCAGAAGACAGGGTTTTGGAACTAATTCACCCCTCCACTTT
TRBJ2-1,TRBV5-1,few,TRBD1,CASSLDRGGSYNEQFF,TGCGCCAGCAGCCTGGACAGGGGAGGGTCCTACAATGAGCAGTTCTTC
TRBJ2-7,TRBV5-1,NA,TRBD2,CASSLASGSSYEQYF,TGCGCCAGCAGCTTGGCTAGCGGAAGCTCCTACGAGCAGTACTTC
TRBJ2-7,TRBV5-4,once,NA,CASSESDRSYEQYF,TGTGCCAGCAGCGAGAGCGACCGATCCTACGAGCAGTACTTC
TRBJ1-1,TRBV2,many,NA,CASRNPLMEAGNTEAFF,TGTGCCAGCAGAAACCCTCTCATGGAGGCAGGAAACACTGAAGCTTTCTTT
TRBJ1-2,TRBV28,NA,NA,CASTNNYGYTF,TGTGCCAGCACTAATAACTATGGCTACACCTTC
TRBJ1-1,TRBV11-3,NA,NA,CASSLGGSRRTEAFF,TGTGCCAGCAGCTTAGGGGGGTCTCGTCGCACTGAAGCTTTCTTT
TRBJ2-2,TRBV9,NA,NA,CASSVGNLDTGELFF,TGTGCCAGCAGCGTAGGAAACCTGGACACCGGGGAGCTGTTTTTT
TRBJ2-7,TRBV5-1,NA,NA,CASSESPASPSSYEQYF,TGCGCCAGCAGCGAGAGCCCCGCGTCGCCGAGCTCCTACGAGCAGTACTTC
TRBJ2-1,TRBV7-2,NA,TRBD2,CASSLAPRGGDEQFF,TGTGCCAGCAGCTTAGCTCCTCGCGGGGGTGATGAGCAGTTCTTC
TRBJ2-3,TRBV5-7,NA,NA,CASSFQVNPSTDTQYF,TGTGCCAGCAGCTTCCAGGTGAATCCTAGCACAGATACGCAGTATTTT
TRBJ2-3,TRBV2,NA,TRBD2,CASSGLAGGADTQYF,TGTGCCAGCAGTGGACTAGCGGGAGGTGCAGATACGCAGTATTTT
TRBJ2-1,TRBV9,NA,NA,CASSGTVEPSSYNEQFF,TGTGCCAGCAGCGGGACAGTAGAACCTAGCTCCTACAATGAGCAGTTCTTC
TRBJ2-1,TRBV7-2,NA,NA,CASSLQSEEQFF,TGTGCCAGCAGCTTACAGTCTGAGGAGCAGTTCTTC
TRBJ1-1,TRBV7-2,many,NA,CASSVNTEAFF,TGTGCCAGCAGCGTAAACACTGAAGCTTTCTTT
TRBJ1-5,TRBV30,NA,TRBD1,CAWTPGGQGNQPQHF,TGTGCCTGGACCCCTGGGGGACAGGGAAATCAGCCCCAGCATTTT
TRBJ1-2,TRBV5-1,many,NA,CASSLAGSSYTF,TGCGCCAGCAGCTTGGCAGGCAGTTCCTACACCTTC
TRBJ2-7,TRBV20-1,few,NA,CSASSPGEQYF,TGCAGTGCTAGTTCCCCGGGGGAGCAGTACTTC
TRBJ2-3,TRBV5-6,NA,TRBD2,CASSFPGGSTDTQYF,TGTGCCAGCAGCTTCCCGGGGGGAAGCACAGATACGCAGTATTTT
TRBJ2-6,TRBV27,NA,NA,CASSLRPLAGANVLTF,TGTGCCAGCAGTCTTAGGCCCCTAGCAGGGGCCAACGTCCTGACTTTC
TRBJ2-1,TRBV9,NA,NA,CASSFQGRDRNEQFF,TGTGCCAGCAGCTTCCAGGGACGAGACCGGAATGAGCAGTTCTTC
TRBJ2-1,TRBV7-3,NA,NA,CASSSTGGSLYNEQFF,TGTGCCAGCAGCTCCACCGGGGGCTCCCTATACAATGAGCAGTTCTTC
TRBJ2-7,TRBV29-1,once,TRBD2,CSVTTSGSTYEQYF,TGCAGCGTTACAACTAGCGGGAGTACCTACGAGCAGTACTTC
TRBJ1-1,TRBV7-3,NA,TRBD1,CASSLPKNRDRGLATEAFF,TGTGCCAGCAGCTTACCCAAAAACCGGGACAGGGGGCTAGCGACTGAAGCTTTCTTT
TRBJ1-3,TRBV5-1,NA,TRBD1,CASSRWTGPNSGNTIYF,TGCGCCAGCAGCCGGTGGACAGGGCCCAACTCTGGAAACACCATATATTTT
TRBJ1-3,TRBV15,NA,NA,CATSTIGHNSGNTIYF,TGTGCCACCAGCACCATCGGACATAACTCTGGAAACACCATATATTTT
TRBJ2-3,TRBV18,once,TRBD2,CASSGSGREDTQYF,TGTGCCAGCTCGGGTAGCGGGAGAGAGGATACGCAGTATTTT
TRBJ2-7,TRBV6-6,few,NA,CASSDSNSYEQYF,TGTGCCAGCTCGGACAGTAACTCCTACGAGCAGTACTTC
TRBJ2-5,TRBV15,many,NA,CATSRDSTGGVETQYF,TGTGCCACCAGCAGAGATTCGACAGGAGGGGTAGAGACCCAGTACTTC
TRBJ2-4,TRBV11-2,many,NA,CASSFVQGKKNIQYF,TGTGCCAGCAGCTTCGTGCAGGGCAAAAAAAACATTCAGTACTTC
TRBJ1-1,TRBV25-1,NA,NA,CASSDWGLNTEAFF,TGTGCCAGCAGTGATTGGGGGTTGAACACTGAAGCTTTCTTT
TRBJ2-6,TRBV15,NA,NA,CATSRDTASGSGANVLTF,TGTGCCACCAGCAGAGATACAGCGTCAGGCTCTGGGGCCAACGTCCTGACTTTC
TRBJ2-1,TRBV18,NA,NA,CASSPGNGNEQFF,TGTGCCAGCTCACCAGGGAACGGCAATGAGCAGTTCTTC
TRBJ2-4,TRBV2,NA,TRBD1,CASDRDKNIQYF,TGTGCCAGCGACAGGGACAAAAACATTCAGTACTTC
TRBJ2-7,TRBV2,once,NA,CASSGTLGQVSYEQYF,TGTGCCAGCAGTGGGACTTTGGGGCAGGTCTCCTACGAGCAGTACTTC